This T cell receptor (beta chain) appears in the sequencing data of a study of cytomegalovirus exposure and HLA in healthy donors. Study-wide background: Early on, a data release was issued that held about 85 million unique TCRs from HLA-typed donors.

This clone has only one observation. The CDR3 sequence is 13 residues long. Trimming cost V 3 bases and J 5 bases; bases outside gene matches: 2. CDR1 and CDR2 (germline): ENHRY, SYGVKD. The primer mix had 60 Vbeta and 13 Jbeta primers. This table comes from immunoSEQ multiplex PCR, and its TCRdb copy is limited to in-frame clones, with some not included. The repertoire holds some 110,000 clones, with just under 80% as singletons. The chain is built from TRBV10-3 and TRBJ2-7; TRBD1 aligns across 9 bases. The material sequenced was PBMCs. This receptor was identified in a man aged 25-45 years in good health and CMV-seronegative. CDR3 in DNA: TGTGCCATCAGTGACCGGGACAGGGACGAGCAGTACTTC. Its protein is CAISDRDRDEQYF.